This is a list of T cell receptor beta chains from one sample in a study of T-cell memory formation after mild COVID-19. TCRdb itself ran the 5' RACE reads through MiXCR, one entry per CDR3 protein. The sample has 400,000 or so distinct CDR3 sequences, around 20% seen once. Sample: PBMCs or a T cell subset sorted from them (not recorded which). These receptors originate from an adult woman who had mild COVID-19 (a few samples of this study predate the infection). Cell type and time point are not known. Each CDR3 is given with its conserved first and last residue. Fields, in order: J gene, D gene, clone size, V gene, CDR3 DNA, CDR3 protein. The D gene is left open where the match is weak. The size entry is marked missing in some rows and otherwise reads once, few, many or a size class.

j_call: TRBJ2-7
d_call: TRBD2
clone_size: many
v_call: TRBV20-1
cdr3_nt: TGCAGTGCCCCGGGAGCGGGGGTGGGGCAGTACTTC
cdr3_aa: CSAPGAGVGQYF

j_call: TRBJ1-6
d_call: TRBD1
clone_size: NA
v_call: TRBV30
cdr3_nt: TGTGCCTGGGATAGTGGGACAGGGCATTCACCCCTCCACTTT
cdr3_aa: CAWDSGTGHSPLHF

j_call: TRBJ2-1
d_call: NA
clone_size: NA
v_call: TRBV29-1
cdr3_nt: TGCAGCGTTGCGGAGGGGGCAACCAATGAGCAGTTCTTC
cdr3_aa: CSVAEGATNEQFF

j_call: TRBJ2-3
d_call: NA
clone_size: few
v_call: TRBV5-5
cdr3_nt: TGTGCCAGCAGCTTTTCCCCGGTAGATACGCAGTATTTT
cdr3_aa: CASSFSPVDTQYF

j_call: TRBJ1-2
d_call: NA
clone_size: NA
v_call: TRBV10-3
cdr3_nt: TGTGCCATCACAGGTCGCCCGGACTATGGCTACACCTTC
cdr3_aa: CAITGRPDYGYTF

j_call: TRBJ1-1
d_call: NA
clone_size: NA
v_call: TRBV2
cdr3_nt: TGTGCCAGCAGCCGGGACATTAGCACTGAAGCTTTCTTT
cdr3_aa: CASSRDISTEAFF

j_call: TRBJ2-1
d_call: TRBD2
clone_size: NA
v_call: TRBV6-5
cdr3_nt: TGTGCCAGCAGTTGGCTAGCGGGGCCCCTACAGGAGCAGTTCTTC
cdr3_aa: CASSWLAGPLQEQFF

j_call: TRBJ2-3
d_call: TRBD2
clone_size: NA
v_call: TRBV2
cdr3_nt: TGTGCCAGCAATAGTCGCATACTAGCGGGGACTACAGATACGCAGTATTTT
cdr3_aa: CASNSRILAGTTDTQYF

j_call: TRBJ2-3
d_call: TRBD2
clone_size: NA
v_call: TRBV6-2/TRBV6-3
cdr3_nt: TGTGCCAGCAGGCCCTCTGTCGGGAGGGGCACAGATACGCAGTATTTT
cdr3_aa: CASRPSVGRGTDTQYF

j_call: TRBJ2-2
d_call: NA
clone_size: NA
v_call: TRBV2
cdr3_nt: TGTGCCAGCAGGGAAGCCGGGGAGCTGTTTTTT
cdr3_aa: CASREAGELFF

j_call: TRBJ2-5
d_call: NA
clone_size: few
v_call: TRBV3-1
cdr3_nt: TGTGCCAGCAGTCAGGGACCAGTCGGGGAGACCCAGTACTTC
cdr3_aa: CASSQGPVGETQYF